The 25 T cell receptor beta chains below were found in one sample sequenced in a study of shared clonotypes between healthy human individuals. In the naive CD8 group, cells lacked CD45RO and were positively selected for CCR7, so terminally differentiated effector memory CD45RA+ cells were left out. Profiled with immunoSEQ multiplex PCR; TCRdb holds only in-frame clones, not every one. The sample yields hundreds of thousands of clones, 90% to 95% seen once. Sequenced: naive CD8+ T cells sorted from blood. The receptors here all came from a man aged 25 to 40 in good health.

The J gene is TRBJ2-1, the V gene TRBV19; a possible D gene is TRBD2 (5 bases). The germline CDR1 and CDR2 sequences are LNHDA and SQIVND (reference sequence). V lost 4 bases, J lost 4 bases, and 11 bases lay in between. The CDR3 runs to 14 residues. In DNA, the CDR3 is TGTGCCAGTAGTACGGGGTTTGCGTACAATGAGCAGTTCTTC. It translates to CASSTGFAYNEQFF.

The V and J genes are TRBV7-6 and TRBJ2-1, with 7 bases lining up with TRBD2. CDR3 length: 15 residues. The junction had 4 bases not matched to a gene; V was cut back by 1 base and J by 4 bases. Germline V CDR1 and CDR2: SGHVS, FNYEAQ. DNA of the CDR3: TGTGCCAGCAGCTTAGGGCGGGAGCCTTACAATGAGCAGTTCTTC. Amino acids: CASSLGREPYNEQFF.

This chain joins TRBV19 and TRBJ2-7, with TRBD2 matching over 9 bases. The trim removed 5 bases at V and 0 bases at J, leaving 2 bases unmatched. Germline V gives CDR1 LNHDA, CDR2 SQIVND (reference sequence). CDR3 length: 14 residues. CDR3 nucleotides: TGTGCCAGTAGTGCGGGACTAGCCTCCTACGAGCAGTACTTC. This sequence encodes CASSAGLASYEQYF.

This chain links TRBV4-1 with TRBJ2-7, with TRBD2 matching 10 bases. Germline V gives CDR1 MGHRA, CDR2 YSYEKL. CDR3 length: 15 amino acids. The junction had 3 bases not matched to a gene; V was cut back by 4 bases and J by 0 bases. CDR3 region: CASSPWTSGSYEQYF. Here the CDR3 DNA reads TGCGCCAGCAGCCCCTGGACTAGCGGCTCCTACGAGCAGTACTTC.

The chain recombines TRBV4-3 with TRBJ1-5; D is perhaps TRBD1 (6 bases). Germline values: CDR1 LGHNA, CDR2 YSLEER. Trimming left V 3 bases short and J 7 bases short, with 13 bases between. The CDR3 spans 14 residues. The CDR3 is CASSQEQGGQPQHF. The CDR3 DNA reads TGCGCCAGCAGCCAGGAACAGGGAGGCCAGCCCCAGCATTTT.

The CDR3 loop is CASSRPGMRAEAFF. The CDR3, as DNA: TGTGCCAGCAGCCGTCCAGGGATGCGAGCTGAAGCTTTCTTT. The rearrangement links TRBV14 to TRBJ1-1; the D gene is possibly TRBD1 (5 bases). Germline CDR1 is SGHDN and CDR2 is FVKESK. V gave up 4 bases and J gave up 6 bases, with 15 bases separating them. This CDR3 spans 14 amino acids.

The J gene is TRBJ1-2, the V gene TRBV5-8, with D possibly being TRBD1 (5 bases). V was trimmed by 1 base and J by 7 bases, leaving 14 bases between them. Germline V gene lookup returns CDR1 SGHTS and CDR2 YDEGEE. The CDR3 is 14 amino acids. CDR3 DNA sequence: TGTGCCAGCAGCTTGAAGGGTCAGGGCTTTGGCTACACCTTC. It specifies CASSLKGQGFGYTF. The full variable domain, in which reference TRBV5-8 and TRBJ1-2 provide the parts outside the CDR3, is EAGVTQSPTHLIKTRGQQATLRCSPISGHTSVYWYQQALGLGLQFLLWYDEGEERNRGNFPPRFSGRQFPNYSSELNVNALELEDSALYLCASSLKGQGFGYTFGSGTRLTVV.

The chain is built from TRBV14 and TRBJ2-7; maybe TRBD2 (6 bases). The V end lost 3 bases, the J end lost 1 base, and 16 bases lay between the germline ends. Per germline, CDR1 SGHDN and CDR2 FVKESK. CDR3 length: 16 residues. DNA for the CDR3: TGTGCCAGCAGCCACGCGTATAGGGACTCGTCCTACGAGCAGTACTTC. Translated: CASSHAYRDSSYEQYF.

The chain uses TRBV27 and TRBJ1-2; 7 nucleotides line up with TRBD1. There are 15 residues in the CDR3. V lost 6 bases to trimming and J lost 3 bases; unmatched junction nucleotides: 10. Germline CDR1 and CDR2: MNHEY and SMNVEV (reference sequence). CDR3 in amino acids: CASSQMTGSYYGYTF. CDR3 coding DNA: TGTGCCAGCAGCCAGATGACAGGGTCTTACTATGGCTACACCTTC.

The V call is TRBV19, the J call TRBJ2-1; TRBD1 is a possible D gene (6 bases). From germline, CDR1 is LNHDA and CDR2 SQIVND (reference sequence). The CDR3 sequence is 12 residues long. V lost 7 bases, J lost 4 bases, and 8 bases lay in between. The CDR3 DNA sequence: TGTGCCAGTACTACAGGGTACAATGAGCAGTTCTTC. Amino acids: CASTTGYNEQFF.

This chain uses TRBV6-1 with TRBJ2-6; TRBD1 might be the D (6 bases). Germline CDR1 MNHNS, CDR2 SASEGT. This CDR3 is built from 18 residues. Trimming took 3 bases from V and 1 from J, leaving 16 bases between them. CDR3 protein: CASSEKTGRVSGANVLTF. CDR3 DNA: TGTGCCAGCAGTGAGAAGACAGGCCGGGTATCTGGGGCCAACGTCCTGACTTTC.

Comment on this clone: Other DNA variants within this sample encode the same CDR3. This CDR3 reads CASSLTGSNQPQHF. The CDR3 DNA is TGCGCCAGCAGCCTGACAGGGTCGAATCAGCCCCAGCATTTT. J is TRBJ1-5 and V is TRBV5-1; 7 bases map to TRBD1. J lost 4 bases, V lost 4 bases, and 5 bases had no gene match. Germline V lookup: CDR1 SGHRS, CDR2 YFSETQ. There are 14 residues in the CDR3.

The chain joins TRBV4-1 to TRBJ2-3; 9 bases are shared with TRBD2. Germline values: CDR1 MGHRA, CDR2 YSYEKL. Losses at the gene ends were 0 bases for V and 2 bases for J; bases not matched to a gene: 6. The CDR3 is 17 amino acids. The CDR3 region is CASSQDDLAGLTDTQYF. The CDR3 DNA reads as TGCGCCAGCAGCCAAGATGACCTAGCGGGACTCACAGATACGCAGTATTTT.

The V and J genes are TRBV10-1 and TRBJ2-5; weak D call: TRBD1 (5 bases). The length of the CDR3 is 13 residues. Germline V gene data show CDR1 as WNHNN and CDR2 as SYGVQD (reference sequence). Between the trimmed V and J ends, which lost 3 bases and 2 bases, there was a span of 7 bases. This CDR3 reads CASSDPGQETQYF. The CDR3, as DNA: TGCGCCAGCAGTGACCCAGGGCAAGAGACCCAGTACTTC.

V and J are TRBV14 and TRBJ2-3, with a tentative D call TRBD2 (5 bases). Per germline, CDR1 SGHDN and CDR2 FVKESK. Trimming cost V 1 base and J 2 bases, with 10 bases left between them. The CDR3 covers 15 residues. The CDR3 coding sequence is TGTGCCAGCAGCCAAGGGATCGGGGACACAGATACGCAGTATTTT. Translated, it gives CASSQGIGDTDTQYF.

This clone occurred once. The V call is TRBV30, the J call TRBJ1-1; no definite D call. Deletions cut 5 bases from V and 4 bases from J, with 17 bases between. From germline, CDR1 is GTSNPN and CDR2 SVGIG (reference sequence). The CDR3 consists of 14 residues. CDR3 in DNA: TGTGCCTGGGCCCCCGGAGGCGCGGGCACTGAAGCTTTCTTT. Its translation: CAWAPGGAGTEAFF.

This chain joins TRBV7-9 and TRBJ1-2; no firm D call. This CDR3 region has 14 residues. Germline CDR1 is SEHNR and CDR2 is FQNEAQ (reference sequence). V was cut by 3 bases and J by 0 bases, with 8 bases left in between. CDR3 DNA: TGTGCCAGCAGCTTTTCGACTGCTAACTATGGCTACACCTTC. Protein sequence: CASSFSTANYGYTF. Based on the CDR3 plus reference TRBV7-9 and TRBJ1-2, the full variable domain is DTGVSQNPRHKITKRGQNVTFRCDPISEHNRLYWYRQTLGQGPEFLTYFQNEAQLEKSRLLSDRFSAERPKGSFSTLEIQRTEQGDSAMYLCASSFSTANYGYTFGSGTRLTVV.

J is TRBJ2-7 and V is TRBV5-3; 7 positions agree with TRBD2. TRBV5-3 is an open reading frame whose function is uncertain. J lost 5 bases, V lost 6 bases, and 14 bases had no gene match. The CDR3 is made up of 15 amino acids. The DNA of the CDR3 is TGTGCCAGAACCTATGGAAGGGGAGGGCCTAACGAGCAGTACTTC. It encodes CARTYGRGGPNEQYF.

The table lists this clone with a count of one. The V gene is TRBV4-1, the J gene TRBJ2-2, with 7 positions matching TRBD2. V lost 3 bases to trimming and J lost 6 bases; unmatched junction nucleotides: 13. The CDR3 is made up of 17 amino acids. Germline CDR1 MGHRA, CDR2 YSYEKL. The CDR3, as DNA: TGCGCCAGCAGCCAGATCGCGGGGGAGGGCCCTCCCGGGGAGCTGTTTTTT. Its protein is CASSQIAGEGPPGELFF.

The rearrangement joins TRBV14 to TRBJ2-7; D possibly uses TRBD1 or TRBD2 (7 bases each). This CDR3 is 15 amino acids long. Trimming left V 3 bases short and J 3 bases short, with 15 bases between. Germline CDR1 is SGHDN and CDR2 is FVKESK. This CDR3 is CASSHPGRGLYEQYF. In nucleotides, the CDR3 is TGTGCCAGCAGCCACCCAGGGAGGGGGCTCTACGAGCAGTACTTC.

The V gene is TRBV9, the J gene TRBJ1-2; D is unclear. CDR1 and CDR2 (germline): SGDLS, YYNGEE. CDR3 size: 15 residues. The V end lost 4 bases, the J end lost 5 bases, and 18 bases lay between the germline ends. CDR3 sequence: CASSNSDRSWYGYTF. CDR3 nucleotides: TGTGCCAGCAGCAATTCCGACCGATCTTGGTATGGCTACACCTTC.

The chain joins TRBV5-5 to TRBJ2-1; possible D gene TRBD2, 6 bases. Germline CDR1 reads SGHKS; CDR2 reads YYEKEE (reference sequence). The ends were cut back, 0 bases at V and 3 bases at J, with 10 bases in the middle. The CDR3 totals 15 residues. This chain's CDR3 is CASSLVIADYNEQFF. DNA of the CDR3: TGTGCCAGCAGCTTGGTGATAGCGGACTACAATGAGCAGTTCTTC.

The chain carries TRBV9 and TRBJ2-5; 7 bases match TRBD2. Trimming at V came to 4 bases and at J to 2 bases, leaving 8 bases not matched to a gene. CDR1 and CDR2 from the germline V gene are SGDLS and YYNGEE. The CDR3 extends over 15 amino acids. CDR3 nucleotides: TGTGCCAGCAGCCCTACGCTAGCGGCTCAAGAGACCCAGTACTTC. Translating it yields CASSPTLAAQETQYF.

V and J are TRBV7-8 and TRBJ1-6; D is undetermined. Per the germline V gene, CDR1 is SGHVS and CDR2 is FQNEAQ. V was cut by 6 bases and J by 7 bases, with 7 bases left in between. The CDR3 runs to 12 residues. The CDR3 DNA reads TGTGCCAGCAGTGAGAGCAATTCACCCCTCCACTTT. Protein product: CASSESNSPLHF.

The chain uses TRBV29-1 and TRBJ2-3, with 8 positions matching TRBD1. Germline assignment: CDR1 SQVTM and CDR2 ANQGSEA. The ends lost 6 bases at V and 0 bases at J; junction bases unmatched: 5. The CDR3 extends over 14 amino acids. The CDR3 nucleotides read TGCAGCGTCCAGGGGGCGGGTAGCACAGATACGCAGTATTTT. Translation: CSVQGAGSTDTQYF.